The rows below give T cell receptor beta chains drawn from one sample of a study of regulatory T cells in long-lasting Graves disease. TCRdb re-analysed the multiplex PCR reads in MiXCR, keeping a single row per CDR3 protein. The table includes 350,000 to 550,000 distinct CDR3 sequences, about 15% detected once. The sample also formed part of further work on T cells in Graves' hyperthyroidism and ophthalmopathy.

This specimen consisted of peripheral blood mononuclear cells (PBMCs), obtained at new diagnosis, from a patient treated with antithyroid drugs. Every receptor here comes from a woman younger than 45 with Graves disease. CDR3s include the opening cysteine and the closing phenylalanine or tryptophan. A D gene is named only where the DNA matches it firmly. The size entry is marked missing in some rows and otherwise reads once, few, many or a size class.

v_call,clone_size,d_call,j_call,cdr3_nt,cdr3_aa
TRBV19,NA,NA,TRBJ1-1,TGTGCCAGTAGTATTCAGGGACGCTCTGAAGCTTTCTTT,CASSIQGRSEAFF
TRBV5-1,many,NA,TRBJ2-2,TGCGCCAGCATACAAGCGAACACCGGGGAGCTGTTTTTT,CASIQANTGELFF
TRBV6-1,many,TRBD1,TRBJ1-5,TGTGCCAGCACAAAGACAGGGGGCTCGGGGTATAGCAATCAGCCCCAGCATTTT,CASTKTGGSGYSNQPQHF
TRBV15,many,NA,TRBJ1-2,TGTGCCACCACCGGGGACTACCTACCGAAACTCTATGGCTACACCTTC,CATTGDYLPKLYGYTF
TRBV9,many,TRBD1,TRBJ1-1,TGTGCCAGCAGCGACCGGGACAGGGGGCTCGCTTTCTTT,CASSDRDRGLAFF
TRBV9,NA,NA,TRBJ2-1,TGTGCCGGCAGTGCCGGGCCACGGGGGACCGCAAGTGAGCAGTTCTTC,CAGSAGPRGTASEQFF
TRBV29-1,few,NA,TRBJ1-3,TGCAGCGCCTACACGGAGGTTGCTGGAAACACCATATATTTT,CSAYTEVAGNTIYF
TRBV5-5,few,TRBD1,TRBJ1-5,TGTGCCAGCAGCGTCTACATTCCCGGGACAGACAACAATCAGCCCCAGCATTTT,CASSVYIPGTDNNQPQHF
TRBV3-1,few,NA,TRBJ1-6,TGTGCCAGCAGGCCCGCGAGCTCCTATAATTCACCCCTCCACTTT,CASRPASSYNSPLHF
TRBV6-1,many,NA,TRBJ1-2,TGTGCCAGCAGAGCGGACAGTTTCTGGGGGATCTATGGCTACACCTTC,CASRADSFWGIYGYTF
TRBV5-6,many,NA,TRBJ2-7,TGTGCCAGCAGCTTGTGGACGGCTACCTACGAGCAGTACTTC,CASSLWTATYEQYF
TRBV29-1,few,TRBD1,TRBJ1-2,TGCAGCGTTACAACGGTTCAGGGGGGTCATGGCTACACCTTC,CSVTTVQGGHGYTF
TRBV6-1,NA,NA,TRBJ2-7,TGTGCCAGCAGCGGACCCGAGGAGGTTACCTACGAGCAGTACTTC,CASSGPEEVTYEQYF
TRBV7-9,many,TRBD2,TRBJ2-1,TGTGCCAGCAGCGGTGACCTTCGGACTAGCGGGAGACGGTCCTACAATGAGCAGTTCTTC,CASSGDLRTSGRRSYNEQFF
TRBV7-2,NA,NA,TRBJ2-3,TGTGCCAGCAGCCCAGGGGCTAGCCGCACAGATACGCAGTATTTT,CASSPGASRTDTQYF
TRBV18,many,TRBD2,TRBJ2-5,TGTGCCAGCTCACCCCTTTTCGCGGGAGGCCAAGAGACCCAGTACTTC,CASSPLFAGGQETQYF
TRBV7-6,NA,TRBD2,TRBJ2-1,TGTGCCAGCAGCTTAGGGGGACGGGGGGTTGAGCAGTTCTTC,CASSLGGRGVEQFF
TRBV7-9,many,TRBD2,TRBJ2-7,TGTGCCAGCAGCTCCCCGCCCGGACTAGCGGGAGGGCCGTCAGCCTACGAGCAGTACTTC,CASSSPPGLAGGPSAYEQYF
TRBV6-2/TRBV6-3,few,TRBD2,TRBJ2-5,TGTGCCAGCAGATTAGCGGGAGCCCAAGAGACCCAGTACTTC,CASRLAGAQETQYF
TRBV6-1,NA,NA,TRBJ1-5,TGTGCCAGCAGTGAAGTTTTGGGTTCCAATCAGCCCCAGCATTTT,CASSEVLGSNQPQHF
TRBV7-9,NA,TRBD2,TRBJ2-7,TGTGCCAGCAGGGGACTAGGCCTCAGCGAGCAGTACTTC,CASRGLGLSEQYF
TRBV4-1,NA,TRBD1,TRBJ1-5,TGCGCCAGCAGCCCGACAGGGCCTGAACAGCCCCAGCATTTT,CASSPTGPEQPQHF
TRBV30,many,NA,TRBJ2-2,TGTGCCTGGACGGCGCTGCGGACCGGGGAGCTGTTTTTT,CAWTALRTGELFF
TRBV6-1,NA,NA,TRBJ1-3,TGTGCCAGCAGTAAAAACGCAGGTCCTGGAAACACCATATATTTT,CASSKNAGPGNTIYF
TRBV3-1,many,NA,TRBJ1-1,TGTGCCAGCAGCCAAGATGCGGGATACACTGAAGCTTTCTTT,CASSQDAGYTEAFF
TRBV11-1,NA,NA,TRBJ2-2,TGTGCCAGCAGCCCGCGGGACTCAGTACACACCGGGGAGCTGTTTTTT,CASSPRDSVHTGELFF
TRBV12-3/TRBV12-4,many,TRBD1,TRBJ2-7,TGTGCCAGCAGGGGACAGCGACACTCCTACGAGCAGTACTTC,CASRGQRHSYEQYF
TRBV19,few,TRBD1,TRBJ2-2,TGTGCCAGTAGTATAGGACAGGGCACCGGGGAGCTGTTTTTT,CASSIGQGTGELFF
TRBV20-1,many,TRBD2,TRBJ2-1,TGCAGCGCTGGACTAGCGGGAGGGCAGGTGCAGTTCTTC,CSAGLAGGQVQFF
TRBV7-9,once,NA,TRBJ2-7,TGTGCCAGCAGCCCAGAGACAGGAAACGAGCAGTACTTC,CASSPETGNEQYF
TRBV29-1,many,NA,TRBJ1-1,TGCAGCGTTGTGTCAAACACTGAAGCTTTCTTT,CSVVSNTEAFF
TRBV29-1,NA,TRBD2,TRBJ2-6,TGCAGCGCAACGGGACTAGCGGGATACTCCTCTGGGGCCAACGTCCTGACTTTC,CSATGLAGYSSGANVLTF
TRBV12-3/TRBV12-4,many,NA,TRBJ2-7,TGTGCCAGCAGCCCTAGTCCATTTCTCTACGAGCAGTACTTC,CASSPSPFLYEQYF
TRBV6-5,many,TRBD1,TRBJ1-1,TGTGCCAGCAGTTACGCGACAGGGTGGCGAACTGAAGCTTTCTTT,CASSYATGWRTEAFF
TRBV5-1,many,NA,TRBJ2-1,TGTGCCAGCAGCCTGGGAGGGGGCAGGTACAATGAGCAGTTCTTC,CASSLGGGRYNEQFF
TRBV3-1,NA,NA,TRBJ2-1,TGTGCCAGCAGCCAAGAAGGGGGGAGGCTGTACAATGAGCAGTTCTTC,CASSQEGGRLYNEQFF
TRBV29-1,many,NA,TRBJ2-1,TGCAGCGTCCGTGGGTGGGGTAATGAGCAGTTCTTC,CSVRGWGNEQFF
TRBV28,many,NA,TRBJ1-2,TGTGCCAGCAGTTCCTGGGACCTCTTGGGGAGCGGCTACACCTTC,CASSSWDLLGSGYTF
TRBV30,NA,NA,TRBJ1-3,TGTGCCTGGAGTCAGAGAAACACCATATATTTT,CAWSQRNTIYF
TRBV11-1,few,NA,TRBJ2-1,TGTGCCAGCAGCCCCCGGGAGGGGGCGAATTGGTTCTTC,CASSPREGANWFF
TRBV6-1,few,NA,TRBJ2-3,TGTGCCACCTCCCCCGACAGTTCTAGCACAGATACGCAGTATTTT,CATSPDSSSTDTQYF
TRBV7-3,many,TRBD2,TRBJ2-1,TGTGCCAGCAGCTTCCTAGCGGGTATCGACAATGAGCAGTTCTTC,CASSFLAGIDNEQFF
TRBV6-1,NA,NA,TRBJ1-2,TGTGCCAGCAGTGCTACAGGGTTAGAAGGCTACACCTTC,CASSATGLEGYTF
TRBV27,many,NA,TRBJ2-7,TGTGCCAGCAGTTTAGTCGCCGACTACGAGCAGTACTTC,CASSLVADYEQYF
TRBV7-8,many,NA,TRBJ1-3,TGTGCCAGCAGTCCCAACAGTTACGGAAACACCATATATTTT,CASSPNSYGNTIYF
TRBV28,NA,NA,TRBJ1-4,TGTGCCAGCAGCTTGGAGGGGGCAACTAATGAAAAACTGTTTTTT,CASSLEGATNEKLFF
TRBV20-1,many,NA,TRBJ2-3,TGCAGTGCTAGTGAATCGGCGTTCACAGATACGCAGTATTTT,CSASESAFTDTQYF
TRBV2,NA,TRBD2,TRBJ2-1,TGTGCCAGCAGCACCGGGACTAGCGGGAGGCGCACAGCCCACGAGCAGTTCTTC,CASSTGTSGRRTAHEQFF
TRBV12-3/TRBV12-4,few,TRBD2,TRBJ2-1,TGTGCCAGCAGTTTAGAGGTCGGGGAGGGTACCTACAATGAGCAGTTCTTC,CASSLEVGEGTYNEQFF
TRBV7-9,many,NA,TRBJ1-1,TGTGCCAGCAGCCCACCCGGGAACACTGAAGCTTTCTTT,CASSPPGNTEAFF
TRBV6-2/TRBV6-3,many,TRBD2,TRBJ2-1,TGTGCCAGCGGCTCCGGGACTAGCGGGAGCAATGAGCAGTTCTTC,CASGSGTSGSNEQFF
TRBV20-1,many,TRBD1,TRBJ1-1,TGCAGTGCTAGAGAGACAGGGCTCACTGAAGCTTTCTTT,CSARETGLTEAFF
TRBV14,NA,TRBD1,TRBJ2-5,TGTGCCAGCAGCACCCGGGACAGGGGTCGAGAGACCCAGTACTTC,CASSTRDRGRETQYF